The 14 T cell receptor beta chains below come from one sample, sequenced in a study of OX40 agonist ivuxolimab in advanced cancers. Clones were read by immunoSEQ multiplex PCR, and TCRdb kept only the in-frame ones, dropping some. The data show around 22,000 clones, 75% to 90% seen once. The sequences come from CD4+ or CD8+ T cells sorted from blood, collected in a trial of the OX40 agonist ivuxolimab. Every receptor here comes from an adult with an advanced solid tumor such as melanoma, head and neck, liver or kidney cancer.

The rearrangement uses TRBV11-2 and TRBJ2-7; 8 nucleotides line up with TRBD1. The trim removed 5 bases at V and 4 bases at J, leaving 7 bases unmatched. Germline V gene data show CDR1 as SGHAT and CDR2 as FQNNGV. This CDR3 is built from 14 residues. CDR3 sequence (DNA): TGTGCCAGCAGCCCCGGGTACAGGGGGTACGAGCAGTACTTC. Its protein is CASSPGYRGYEQYF.

The chain couples TRBV7-9 to TRBJ2-7; 9 bases agree with TRBD2. The CDR3 sequence is 17 residues long. The ends lost 5 bases at V and 3 bases at J; junction bases unmatched: 14. From germline, CDR1 is SEHNR and CDR2 FQNEAQ (reference sequence). DNA for the CDR3: TGTGCCAGCAGCCCTAGGGCTAGCGGGGCGGTTCACTACGAGCAGTACTTC. Translated, it gives CASSPRASGAVHYEQYF.

This clone occurred once. This chain connects TRBV11-2 to TRBJ1-2, with 7 bases identical to TRBD1. After removal of 8 bases from V and 7 bases from J, the junction contained 10 bases not matched to a gene. This CDR3 is 13 amino acids long. Per germline, CDR1 SGHAT and CDR2 FQNNGV. For the CDR3, the DNA is TGTGCCAGCGGGAGGGACAGCTTGGCTGGCTACACCTTC. It codes for CASGRDSLAGYTF.

The rearrangement joins TRBV6-6 to TRBJ2-2; 7 bases are shared with TRBD2. CDR1 and CDR2 (germline): MNHNY, SVGAGI (reference sequence). The V gene end was trimmed by 0 bases and the J gene end by 6 bases; junction bases not matched to a gene: 7. CDR3 size: 16 residues. Written as DNA, the CDR3 is TGTGCCAGCAGTTACTCGGGACTACAAAACTCCGGGGAGCTGTTTTTT. This codes for CASSYSGLQNSGELFF.

This clone rates as medium-sized (0.01 to 0.1%). J is TRBJ2-1 and V is TRBV6-9; 12 bases are shared with TRBD2. There are 15 residues in the CDR3. With 2 bases clipped from V and 10 bases from J, the junction kept 6 bases outside the gene matches. Germline V gene data show CDR1 as MNHGY and CDR2 as SVAAGI. As DNA, the CDR3 is TGTGCCAGCAGTTATGGGAGACTAGCGGGGGCGGAGCAGTTCTTC. Protein: CASSYGRLAGAEQFF.

The chain combines TRBV29-1 with TRBJ1-1; D is uncertain. The V end lost 7 bases, the J end lost 0 bases, and 12 bases lay between the germline ends. The CDR3 is made up of 13 amino acids. CDR1 and CDR2 from the germline V gene are SQVTM and ANQGSEA. CDR3 DNA: TGCAGCGCTGGTTCGGGGATGAACACTGAAGCTTTCTTT. Its protein product is CSAGSGMNTEAFF.

CDR3 in amino acids: CASSLPPPSEETQYF. The CDR3 DNA reads as TGTGCCAGCAGCTTGCCCCCGCCTTCTGAAGAGACCCAGTACTTC. The chain links TRBV5-4 to TRBJ2-5; D is uncertain. CDR3 length: 15 amino acids. Trimming removed 1 base from V and 3 bases from J, with 13 bases in between. The germline V gene encodes CDR1 SGHNT and CDR2 YYREEE (reference sequence).

The chain couples TRBV5-1 to TRBJ2-1; 8 bases map to TRBD1. The trim removed 3 bases at V and 6 bases at J, leaving 8 bases unmatched. This CDR3 is 15 amino acids long. Germline V gives CDR1 SGHRS, CDR2 YFSETQ. The CDR3 nucleotides are TGCGCCAGCAGCTCCGTAGGGACAGGAGGCAATGAGCAGTTCTTC. It codes for CASSSVGTGGNEQFF.

This clone was counted only a few times. The chain couples TRBV5-1 to TRBJ2-7, with D perhaps TRBD2 (6 bases). Germline CDR1 and CDR2: SGHRS and YFSETQ. The CDR3 spans 14 residues. Trimming removed 0 bases from V and 5 bases from J, with 12 bases in between. The CDR3 DNA follows: TGCGCCAGCAGCTTGGCGGGAGACGATCACGAGCAGTACTTC. Protein sequence: CASSLAGDDHEQYF. Together with reference TRBV5-1 and TRBJ2-7, the CDR3 gives the full variable domain: KAGVTQTPRYLIKTRGQQVTLSCSPISGHRSVSWYQQTPGQGLQFLFEYFSETQRNKGNFPGRFSGRQFSNSRSEMNVSTLELGDSALYLCASSLAGDDHEQYFGPGTRLTVT.

V is TRBV5-4 and J is TRBJ2-1; no definite D call. V lost 4 bases and J 10 bases, leaving 12 bases between the germline ends. CDR1 and CDR2 from the germline V gene are SGHNT and YYREEE (reference sequence). The CDR3 runs 12 residues. The CDR3 DNA follows: TGTGCCAGCAGCCCCCGGGTTGGCGAGCAGTTCTTC. Protein: CASSPRVGEQFF.

The chain carries TRBV4-1 and TRBJ2-1; D unclear. The CDR3 is 15 amino acids. With 4 bases removed from V and 3 bases from J, the gap between germline ends came to 13 bases. Germline CDR1 MGHRA, CDR2 YSYEKL. The CDR3 DNA follows: TGCGCCAGCAGCCCTGTCTGGGGAAACTACAATGAGCAGTTCTTC. Translation gives CASSPVWGNYNEQFF.

V usage is TRBV5-4 and J usage is TRBJ1-2; a possible D gene is TRBD1 (5 bases). The CDR3 is 14 residues long. Per the germline V gene, CDR1 is SGHNT and CDR2 is YYREEE (reference sequence). V was shortened by 4 bases and J by 4 bases, with 14 bases between the two germline ends. CDR3 in amino acids: CASSRRDGSYGYTF. The CDR3 region has the DNA TGTGCCAGCAGCCGCAGGGACGGATCCTATGGCTACACCTTC. Supplemented by reference TRBV5-4 and TRBJ1-2, the full variable domain reads ETGVTQSPTHLIKTRGQQVTLRCSSQSGHNTVSWYQQALGQGPQFIFQYYREEENGRGNFPPRFSGLQFPNYSSELNVNALELDDSALYLCASSRRDGSYGYTFGSGTRLTVV.

The CDR3, as DNA: TGTGCCAGCAGTTACTCGAGCCTAGCGGGGCAGTACGAGCAGTACTTC. This codes for CASSYSSLAGQYEQYF. V and J are TRBV6-5 and TRBJ2-5; 9 bases fit TRBD2. The J call may be in error: the DNA end matches TRBJ2-7 better. The CDR3 consists of 16 residues. Germline CDR1 and CDR2: MNHEY and SVGAGI.

This clone turned up a few times. This chain joins TRBV21-1 and TRBJ2-5. TRBV21-1 constitutes a pseudogene. The CDR3 has 15 residues. CDR3 bases: TGTGCCAGCAAATTTTGTTGGACGTTACAAGAGACCCAGTACTTC. The encoded protein is CASKFCWTLQETQYF.